The 26 T cell receptor beta chains below were found in one sample sequenced in a study of regulatory T cells in long-lasting Graves disease. Time point reported: persistent/refractory GD, antithyroid drugs over 5 years with positive TRAb. PBMC-extracted RNA yielded the TCR library. Arm-PCR of CDR3 regions with iRepertoire HTBI primers generated TCR beta libraries. TCRdb used MiXCR to reprocess the multiplex PCR reads, holding one entry per CDR3 protein. Among 350,000 to 450,000 distinct CDR3 sequences, around 20% were seen once, and the ten largest hold less than 25%. Sequenced material: peripheral blood mononuclear cells (PBMCs), taken when the disease was refractory, from a patient treated with antithyroid drugs. These receptor sequences come from a female donor with Graves disease.

On this clonotype: A far larger clone is a single base away, which makes a read error likely. The rearrangement uses TRBV7-2 and TRBJ1-4; a weak D match, TRBD1 (5 bases). CDR3 length equals 16 residues. V shed 1 base and J shed 3 bases, with 12 bases lying between them. CDR1 is SGHTA and CDR2 is FQGNSA in the germline V gene. The CDR3 reads CASSLGVGAANEKLFF. The CDR3 DNA follows: TGTGCCAGCAGCTTAGGAGTAGGGGCGGCTAATGAAAAACTGTTTTTT.

The chain carries TRBV12-3 or TRBV12-4 and TRBJ1-1; TRBD1 matches 7 bases. The junction had 13 bases not matched to a gene; V was cut back by 3 bases and J by 3 bases. The CDR3 spans 17 residues. DNA for the CDR3: TGTGCCAGCAGTTTCCGGGGGTGGGGACAGCCTCACACTGAAGCTTTCTTT. It encodes CASSFRGWGQPHTEAFF.

This clonotype was detected a few times. V is TRBV12-3 or TRBV12-4 and J is TRBJ1-4; 7 bases align to TRBD1. Trimming cost V 1 base and J 7 bases; bases outside gene matches: 3. CDR3 length: 14 amino acids. DNA of the CDR3: TGTGCCAGCAGTTTAGAGGGGGCAGCTGAAAAACTGTTTTTT. Amino acid sequence: CASSLEGAAEKLFF.

This clonotype has a handful of counts. The genes are TRBV7-9 and TRBJ1-1; no clear D. The CDR3 extends over 15 amino acids. Deletions cut 5 bases from V and 1 base from J, with 14 bases between. The germline gives CDR1 SEHNR, CDR2 FQNEAQ (reference sequence). The DNA of the CDR3 is TGTGCCAGCAGCGAAACGACTCCTGCGAACACTGAAGCTTTCTTT. This encodes CASSETTPANTEAFF. Variable domain in full (rest from reference TRBV7-9 and TRBJ1-1): DTGVSQNPRHKITKRGQNVTFRCDPISEHNRLYWYRQTLGQGPEFLTYFQNEAQLEKSRLLSDRFSAERPKGSFSTLEIQRTEQGDSAMYLCASSETTPANTEAFFGQGTRLTVV.

The sample holds many counts of this clonotype. The chain has TRBV28 and TRBJ1-1; D might be TRBD1 (5 bases). With 6 bases removed from V and 6 bases from J, the gap between germline ends came to 11 bases. The length of the CDR3 is 12 residues. The germline gives CDR1 MDHEN, CDR2 SYDVKM. The CDR3 DNA is TGTGCCAGCAGCGACCGGGACGCTGAAGCTTTCTTT. Translated, it gives CASSDRDAEAFF. The full variable domain, completed using reference TRBV28 and TRBJ1-1, is DVKVTQSSRYLVKRTGEKVFLECVQDMDHENMFWYRQDPGLGLRLIYFSYDVKMKEKGDIPEGYSVSREKKERFSLILESASTNQTSMYLCASSDRDAEAFFGQGTRLTVV.

The sample holds a few counts of this clonotype. The J gene is TRBJ2-5, the V gene TRBV20-1; D is ambiguous. V was cut by 0 bases and J by 5 bases, with 7 bases left in between. CDR3 size: 12 residues. Germline assignment: CDR1 DFQATT and CDR2 SNEGSKA (reference sequence). For the CDR3, the DNA is TGCAGTGCTAGAGATAAGTGGGAGACCCAGTACTTC. As protein: CSARDKWETQYF.

This clonotype appeared a few times. The rearrangement uses TRBV2 and TRBJ2-7, with unresolved D. V dropped 6 bases and J dropped 4 bases, with 10 bases sitting between them. The germline CDR1 and CDR2 sequences are SNHLY and FYNNEI. The CDR3 loop spans 12 amino acids. The CDR3 DNA sequence: TGTGCCAGCAGCCGATTGGAGTACGAGCAGTACTTC. Its protein is CASSRLEYEQYF.

The rearrangement uses TRBV4-1 and TRBJ1-2; D is perhaps TRBD1 (5 bases). CDR1 is MGHRA, CDR2 YSYEKL, per germline. This CDR3 has 15 residues. V was cut by 1 base and J by 7 bases, with 16 bases left in between. In DNA, the CDR3 is TGCGCCAGCAGCCAAGGGGGCAGGGACTTGCGTGGCTACACCTTC. This gives the protein CASSQGGRDLRGYTF.

This clonotype was seen a handful of times. The J gene is TRBJ1-2, the V gene TRBV7-2; D possibly corresponds to TRBD1 (6 bases). Trimming took 4 bases from V and 3 from J, leaving 18 bases between them. From germline, CDR1 is SGHTA and CDR2 FQGNSA. The CDR3 extends over 16 amino acids. The chain's CDR3 is CASSSAGAGPDYGYTF. The CDR3 DNA reads TGTGCCAGCAGCTCAGCAGGGGCCGGCCCGGACTATGGCTACACCTTC.

This chain connects TRBV15 to TRBJ2-7; 11 bases line up with TRBD2. The CDR3 runs to 19 residues. Germline V gene sequence: CDR1 LNHNV, CDR2 YYDKDF (reference sequence). V lost 0 bases and J lost 4; bases outside the gene matches: 14. The CDR3 is CATSREYSIAGGPNYEQYF. In DNA form, the CDR3 reads TGTGCCACCAGCAGAGAATATTCCATAGCGGGAGGGCCTAATTACGAGCAGTACTTC.

The chain recombines TRBV7-2 with TRBJ2-3; D perhaps matches TRBD2 (6 bases). This CDR3 contains 15 residues. Germline CDR1 is SGHTA and CDR2 is FQGNSA. V gave up 1 base and J gave up 8 bases, with 16 bases separating them. This CDR3 reads CASSLGDSTLGTQYF. DNA for the CDR3: TGTGCCAGCAGCTTAGGGGACTCTACGTTGGGTACGCAGTATTTT.

This clonotype was seen more than once but under ten times. The chain combines TRBV11-3 with TRBJ2-2; possible D gene TRBD2, 5 bases. The germline V gene has CDR1 SGHNT and CDR2 YENEEA. Between the trimmed V and J ends, which lost 1 base and 6 bases, there was a span of 9 bases. The CDR3 totals 14 residues. This chain's CDR3 is CASSLALVPGELFF. Here the CDR3 DNA reads TGTGCCAGCAGCTTAGCACTAGTACCCGGGGAGCTGTTTTTT.

This clonotype was counted only a few times. The chain joins TRBV24-1 to TRBJ2-1; 8 nucleotides align to TRBD2. This CDR3 has 17 amino acids. J gave up 0 bases and V 7 bases, and 10 bases lay outside the gene matches. The germline V gene encodes CDR1 KGHDR and CDR2 SFDVKD. CDR3 bases: TGTGCCACCAGCGAGCCAGGCGGGACTAGCTCCTACAATGAGCAGTTCTTC. It specifies CATSEPGGTSSYNEQFF.

This clonotype was detected ten times or more. As DNA, the CDR3 is TGTGCCAGCGGAGATGGGAATACCTACAATGAGCAGTTCTTC. This gives the protein CASGDGNTYNEQFF. The rearrangement links TRBV2 to TRBJ2-1; D not certain. This CDR3 has 14 amino acids. Germline V CDR1 and CDR2: SNHLY, FYNNEI. Trimming shortened V by 8 bases and J by 2 bases, and 13 bases separated the two germline ends.

The chain joins TRBV28 to TRBJ2-1; a possible D gene is TRBD2 (6 bases). V was pared by 5 bases and J by 4 bases, with 15 bases between. Germline V gene lookup returns CDR1 MDHEN and CDR2 SYDVKM. This CDR3 comprises 15 residues. As DNA, the CDR3 is TGTGCCAGCAGTCAAATCGGGACTGGATACAATGAGCAGTTCTTC. This sequence encodes CASSQIGTGYNEQFF.

Worth noting for this clonotype: An end of the junction does not agree with germline; a read error may underlie this. This CDR3 is CSARVGKYF. The CDR3 nucleotides are TGCAGTGCTAGAGTTGGTAAATACTTT. This rearrangement joins TRBV20-1 to TRBJ1-1; D is unresolved. Germline CDR1 reads DFQATT; CDR2 reads SNEGSKA (reference sequence). The length of the CDR3 is 9 residues.

The chain joins TRBV2 to TRBJ2-7, with 13 bases that match TRBD2. The CDR3 sequence is 14 residues long. Trimming removed 7 bases from V and 5 bases from J; junction bases left unmatched: 5. Per germline, CDR1 SNHLY and CDR2 FYNNEI. CDR3 coding DNA: TGTGCCAGCACTTGGACTAGCGGGAGAAACGAGCAGTACTTC. Protein product: CASTWTSGRNEQYF.

This chain uses TRBV6-1 with TRBJ1-6; 9 bases align to TRBD1. The germline V gene has CDR1 MNHNS and CDR2 SASEGT. V was pared by 5 bases and J by 7 bases, with 15 bases of the junction left unmatched. The CDR3 loop spans 18 amino acids. For the CDR3, the DNA is TGTGCCAGCAGTCAACCGGGACAGGGACCGGTCGGAAATTCACCCCTCCACTTT. Translating it yields CASSQPGQGPVGNSPLHF.

This clonotype was seen a few times. The chain joins TRBV4-3 to TRBJ2-2; 8 positions agree with TRBD1. The CDR3 loop spans 17 amino acids. V shed 0 bases, J shed 6 bases, and the junction held 9 bases outside the gene matches. Germline CDR1 and CDR2: LGHNA and YSLEER. This CDR3 reads CASSQDLSDRVPGELFF. The CDR3 DNA sequence: TGCGCCAGCAGCCAAGATTTATCGGACAGGGTTCCCGGGGAGCTGTTTTTT.

Notes on this clonotype: The CDR3 does not close with the conserved phenylalanine or tryptophan, likely indicating a read error. The genes are TRBV29-1 and TRBJ2-7; D remains ambiguous. The V gene lost 4 bases and the J gene lost 2 bases, with 12 bases spanning the gap. Germline V gives CDR1 SQVTM, CDR2 ANQGSEA. The CDR3 contains 13 residues. In DNA, the CDR3 is TGCAGCGTTGTAGGAAGTGCCCCCTACGAGCAGTACCTC. Translation: CSVVGSAPYEQYL.

The chain employs TRBV20-1 and TRBJ1-1; no reliable D call. This CDR3 is 11 amino acids long. The V gene lost 6 bases and the J gene lost 4 bases, with 9 bases spanning the gap. Germline assignment: CDR1 DFQATT and CDR2 SNEGSKA (reference sequence). The CDR3 reads CSAPSGTEAFF. In DNA, the CDR3 is TGCAGTGCCCCCAGCGGCACTGAAGCTTTCTTT.

This clonotype occurred a few times. The CDR3: CSVAGAEAFF. The CDR3 DNA reads as TGCAGCGTTGCTGGGGCTGAAGCTTTCTTT. The chain links TRBV29-1 to TRBJ1-1; the D is unclear. The CDR3 covers 10 residues. With 4 bases removed from V and 6 bases from J, the gap between germline ends came to 6 bases. Per the germline V gene, CDR1 is SQVTM and CDR2 is ANQGSEA.

In the case of this clonotype: The CDR3 does not end in the conserved phenylalanine or tryptophan, so this is likely a read error. V and J are TRBV10-3 and TRBJ2-7, with 7 bases that match TRBD1. Germline CDR1 and CDR2: ENHRY and SYGVKD. CDR3 length equals 15 residues. V lost 5 bases and J lost 3; bases outside the gene matches: 10. This CDR3 reads CAISQGTENFYEQYL. CDR3 nucleotide sequence: TGTGCCATCAGTCAAGGGACAGAGAATTTCTACGAGCAGTACCTC.

At least ten counts were recorded for this clonotype. J is TRBJ2-7 and V is TRBV10-3; TRBD1 matches 7 bases. The CDR3 contains 11 residues. Per the germline V gene, CDR1 is ENHRY and CDR2 is SYGVKD. V shed 10 bases and J 1 base; nucleotides not matched to a gene: 1. The DNA of the CDR3 is TGTGCCACGGGACAGTCCTACGAGCAGTACTTC. Translating it yields CATGQSYEQYF.

The J gene is TRBJ2-3, the V gene TRBV2, with D perhaps matching TRBD1 or TRBD2 (5 bases each). Germline CDR1 is SNHLY and CDR2 is FYNNEI. Trimming removed 6 bases at V and 2 bases at J, with 12 bases between. The CDR3 contains 14 residues. As DNA, the CDR3 is TGTGCCAGCAGAGACCAGGGAGCCACAGATACGCAGTATTTT. This codes for CASRDQGATDTQYF.

The chain links TRBV10-2 to TRBJ2-7; a weak D match, TRBD1 (6 bases). The CDR3 covers 15 residues. Trimming left V 2 bases short and J 3 bases short, with 14 bases between. Germline CDR1 and CDR2: WSHSY and SAAADI. The CDR3 loop is CASSERFRGFYEQYF. The CDR3 nucleotides are TGCGCCAGCAGTGAGAGGTTCAGGGGATTCTACGAGCAGTACTTC.